Presented here are 13 T cell receptor beta chains from one specimen sequenced in a study of shared clonotypes between healthy human individuals. This table comes from immunoSEQ multiplex PCR, and its TCRdb copy is limited to in-frame clones, with some not included. The repertoire consists of 650,000 to 750,000 clones, with roughly 78% occurring once and the leading ten covering about 1.8%. The sample taken for sequencing was memory CD4+ T cells sorted from blood. Subset indicated: CD45RA-negative fraction. All receptors come from a woman in her 30s in good health.

The rearrangement links TRBV2 to TRBJ1-1; D is uncertain. The CDR3 spans 14 residues. Looked up from germline, CDR1 is SNHLY and CDR2 is FYNNEI. Trimming removed 5 bases from V and 7 bases from J, with 17 bases in between. CDR3 residues: CASSPRLDTIEAFF. CDR3 in DNA: TGTGCCAGCAGTCCCAGACTAGACACTATTGAAGCTTTCTTT.

The CDR3 DNA is TGTGCCAGCAGCCGGGTTTCCAAGACCGGGGAGCTGTTTTTT. Translated, it gives CASSRVSKTGELFF. The chain couples TRBV14 to TRBJ2-2; D gene ambiguous. Trimming took 4 bases from V and 5 from J, leaving 11 bases between them. CDR3 length: 14 amino acids. Germline values: CDR1 SGHDN, CDR2 FVKESK.

This chain joins TRBV7-4 and TRBJ2-7, with 9 nucleotides matching TRBD1. Trimming at V came to 10 bases and at J to 7 bases, leaving 14 bases not matched to a gene. The CDR3 loop spans 14 amino acids. CDR1 and CDR2 from the germline V gene are SGHVT and SQSDAQ. Here the CDR3 reads CANEFGTGPREQYF. The CDR3 region has the DNA TGTGCCAACGAATTTGGGACAGGGCCGCGAGAGCAGTACTTC. Combining the CDR3 with reference TRBV7-4 and TRBJ2-7 gives the whole variable domain GAGVSQSPRYKVAKRGRDVALRCDSISGHVTLYWYRQTLGQGSEVLTYSQSDAQRDKSGRPSGRFSAERPERSVSTLKIQRTEQGDSAVYLCANEFGTGPREQYFGPGTRLTVT.

In this sample, this clone turned up once. This chain links TRBV27 with TRBJ2-1, with no clear D. CDR1 is MNHEY, CDR2 SMNVEV, per germline (reference sequence). CDR3 length: 16 residues. V dropped 6 bases and J dropped 3 bases, with 18 bases sitting between them. CDR3 in amino acids: CASSTTRGLFYNEQFF. The CDR3 coding sequence is TGTGCCAGCAGCACGACCAGAGGCCTGTTCTACAATGAGCAGTTCTTC.

The chain couples TRBV2 to TRBJ2-7, with TRBD1 matching 12 bases. Germline CDR1 is SNHLY and CDR2 is FYNNEI. V was clipped by 0 bases and J by 4 bases; unmatched bases: 4. The length of the CDR3 is 16 residues. CDR3 region: CASSEALGQGAYEQYF. The CDR3 DNA is TGTGCCAGCAGTGAAGCTTTGGGACAGGGGGCTTACGAGCAGTACTTC.

For the CDR3, the DNA is TGCAGCGTTCTTGGACAGGGCTCTGGGGCCAACGTCCTGACTTTC. Translation gives CSVLGQGSGANVLTF. The V gene is TRBV29-1, the J gene TRBJ2-6; TRBD1 matches 8 bases. The CDR3 runs to 15 residues. With 5 bases clipped from V and 0 bases from J, the junction kept 3 bases outside the gene matches. Germline lookup yields CDR1 SQVTM and CDR2 ANQGSEA.

The chain couples TRBV20-1 to TRBJ2-5; a possible D gene is TRBD2 (7 bases). The germline CDR1 and CDR2 sequences are DFQATT and SNEGSKA (reference sequence). This CDR3 is built from 11 residues. In nucleotides, the CDR3 is TGCAGCCGGGGGGCAGCGGAGACCCAGTACTTC. The encoded protein is CSRGAAETQYF.

This clone has a handful of counts. The rearrangement links TRBV28 to TRBJ2-7, with TRBD2 matching over 12 bases. The CDR3 spans 15 residues. Per the germline V gene, CDR1 is MDHEN and CDR2 is SYDVKM. Trimming cost V 7 bases and J 1 base; bases outside gene matches: 5. CDR3 region: CASNLAGGQSYEQYF. As DNA, the CDR3 is TGTGCCAGCAATCTAGCGGGAGGGCAGTCCTACGAGCAGTACTTC.

The V and J genes are TRBV21-1 and TRBJ2-7; the tabulated D call, TRBD1, remains unverified against the DNA. TRBV21-1 is tagged as a pseudogene. CDR3 size: 17 residues. The CDR3, as DNA: TGTGCCAGCAGCAAAGAAAATTTAGGGGCCAGACGATACGAGCAGTACTTC. Amino acid sequence: CASSKENLGARRYEQYF.

V gene TRBV5-4 combines with J gene TRBJ2-1; 9 bases are shared with TRBD2. Trimming cost V 4 bases and J 4 bases; bases outside gene matches: 6. This CDR3 is 15 amino acids long. CDR1 and CDR2 (germline): SGHNT, YYREEE (reference sequence). CDR3 loop: CASSRELAGYNEQFF. The CDR3 DNA reads TGTGCCAGCAGCAGGGAACTAGCGGGTTACAATGAGCAGTTCTTC.

About this clone: Other nucleotide sequences in the sample specify the same CDR3. The V and J genes are TRBV30 and TRBJ2-5; 10 bases match TRBD1. CDR3 length: 13 amino acids. Germline V gene data show CDR1 as GTSNPN and CDR2 as SVGIG (reference sequence). V was clipped by 5 bases and J by 5 bases; unmatched bases: 5. Here the CDR3 reads CAWSTGGRETQYF. CDR3 bases: TGTGCCTGGTCGACAGGGGGCAGGGAGACCCAGTACTTC.

The CDR3 nucleotides read TGTGCCAGCACCAAGACTCAGACAGGGAACACTGAAGCTTTCTTT. Translated: CASTKTQTGNTEAFF. This chain links TRBV2 with TRBJ1-1; maybe TRBD1 (6 bases). V gave up 7 bases and J gave up 1 base, with 16 bases separating them. This CDR3 contains 15 residues. Germline V gene data show CDR1 as SNHLY and CDR2 as FYNNEI.

Note on this clone: Other DNA sequences in the sample encode the same CDR3. The V and J genes are TRBV14 and TRBJ1-2, with D unclear. The CDR3 sequence is 13 residues long. Trimming stripped 1 base from V and 4 bases from J, with 7 bases between. Germline values: CDR1 SGHDN, CDR2 FVKESK. The DNA for the CDR3 is TGTGCCAGCAGCCAAGTCTACTCCTATGGCTACACCTTC. Amino acid sequence: CASSQVYSYGYTF.